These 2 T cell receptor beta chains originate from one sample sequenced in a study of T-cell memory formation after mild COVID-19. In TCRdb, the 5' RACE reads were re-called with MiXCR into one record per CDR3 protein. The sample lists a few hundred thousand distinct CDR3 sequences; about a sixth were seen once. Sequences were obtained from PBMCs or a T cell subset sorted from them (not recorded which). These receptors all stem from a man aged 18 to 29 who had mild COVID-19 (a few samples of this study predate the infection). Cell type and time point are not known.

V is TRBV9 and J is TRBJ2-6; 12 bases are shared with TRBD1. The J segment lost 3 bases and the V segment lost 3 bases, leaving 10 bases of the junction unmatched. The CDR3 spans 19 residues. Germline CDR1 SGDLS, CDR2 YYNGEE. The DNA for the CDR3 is TGTGCCAGCAGCGATTTACCGGGACAGGGGGCCAGTGGGGCCAACGTCCTGACTTTC. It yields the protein CASSDLPGQGASGANVLTF.

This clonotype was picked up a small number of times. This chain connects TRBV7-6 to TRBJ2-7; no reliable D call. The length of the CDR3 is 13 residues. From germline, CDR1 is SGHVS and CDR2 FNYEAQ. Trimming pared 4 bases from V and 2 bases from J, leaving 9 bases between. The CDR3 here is CASSWNTAYEQYV. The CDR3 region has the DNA TGTGCCAGCAGCTGGAACACAGCCTACGAGCAGTACGTC.